These 7 T cell receptor beta chains originate from one sample sequenced in a study of T cells in Graves' hyperthyroidism and ophthalmopathy. It was RNA transcripts that yielded the amplified TCR beta CDR3 regions. In the first-round RT-PCR of the TCR CDR3, the HTBI primer set was used. Each CDR3 protein gets one entry after TCRdb re-called the multiplex PCR reads with MiXCR. Here the sample spans about 300,000 distinct CDR3 sequences, around a fifth being singletons. The sample consisted of blood. Receptor source: a man aged 45 to 65 with Graves' ophthalmopathy.

This clonotype was counted between two and nine times. This may be a read error, as it is one base from a much larger clone. The V gene is TRBV7-9, the J gene TRBJ2-7, with D uncertain. This CDR3 contains 13 residues. Per the germline V gene, CDR1 is SEHNR and CDR2 is FQNEAQ (reference sequence). The CDR3 region is CANSADTSYEQYF. The CDR3 nucleotides read TGTGCCAACAGCGCCGACACATCCTACGAGCAGTACTTC.

This clonotype was counted only a few times. This rearrangement joins TRBV9 to TRBJ2-6; no clear D. The CDR3 spans 17 residues. Trimming removed 1 base at V and 1 base at J, with 12 bases between. Germline V gene sequence: CDR1 SGDLS, CDR2 YYNGEE. CDR3: CASSVRHQPSGANVLTF. The CDR3 DNA reads as TGTGCCAGCAGCGTAAGACACCAGCCATCTGGGGCCAACGTCCTGACTTTC.

This clonotype was seen ten or more times. The chain has TRBV7-8 and TRBJ1-6; D is unclear. This CDR3 has 14 residues. Germline V gene lookup returns CDR1 SGHVS and CDR2 FQNEAQ. The V end lost 2 bases, the J end lost 8 bases, and 10 bases lay between the germline ends. The CDR3 DNA reads TGTGCCAGCAGCTTAAGGTCGGATTATTCACCCCTCCACTTT. Its protein is CASSLRSDYSPLHF.

The table lists this clonotype with many counts. The chain uses TRBV7-9 and TRBJ2-5; 7 nucleotides agree with TRBD2. The CDR3 runs to 17 residues. The germline V gene has CDR1 SEHNR and CDR2 FQNEAQ (reference sequence). Trimming cost V 5 bases and J 2 bases; bases outside gene matches: 14. CDR3 residues: CASSRHTAGTTQETQYF. CDR3 in DNA: TGTGCCAGCAGCCGACACACCGCGGGGACTACACAAGAGACCCAGTACTTC.

The chain has TRBV7-9 and TRBJ1-1; TRBD1 aligns across 7 bases. J was trimmed by 4 bases and V by 2 bases; bases with no gene match: 16. The germline CDR1 and CDR2 sequences are SEHNR and FQNEAQ (reference sequence). The CDR3 covers 18 residues. CDR3 protein: CASSLYGALNRGATEAFF. CDR3 bases: TGTGCCAGCAGCTTATATGGAGCCCTGAACAGGGGAGCCACTGAAGCTTTCTTT.

This clonotype was detected many times. V is TRBV20-1 and J is TRBJ1-1, with 7 bases matching TRBD1. With 6 bases clipped from V and 5 bases from J, the junction kept 9 bases outside the gene matches. CDR1 is DFQATT, CDR2 SNEGSKA, per germline (reference sequence). This CDR3 comprises 13 residues. CDR3 residues: CSASGRGETEAFF. Written as DNA, the CDR3 is TGCAGTGCGTCCGGCAGGGGGGAGACTGAAGCTTTCTTT.

The chain is built from TRBV19 and TRBJ2-1, with 12 bases aligning to TRBD2. After removal of 6 bases from V and 5 bases from J, the junction contained 5 bases not matched to a gene. CDR3 size: 15 residues. Germline assignment: CDR1 LNHDA and CDR2 SQIVND (reference sequence). The DNA for the CDR3 is TGTGCCAGTAGGGCTCTAGCGGGAGGGGACAATGAGCAGTTCTTC. Protein product: CASRALAGGDNEQFF.